This entry features one TCR beta chain sequence. Its antigen remains unknown. Unique molecular identifiers were built into the TCR beta cDNA libraries. Input amounts of 1 to 10 million T cells were used. These gave about 500,000 cDNA molecules, so each molecule approximated one T cell. TCRdb re-called the PCR reads through MiXCR, storing one row per CDR3 protein. The table has about 620,000 distinct CDR3 sequences, around 47% seen once. Germline V lookup: CDR1 DFQATT, CDR2 SNEGSKA (reference sequence). Trimming cost V 3 bases and J 0 bases, with 15 bases left between them. The CDR3 sequence is 15 residues long. This entry is derived from a study of post-analysis software for immune sequencing data. Findings and caveats of the study: Controls had lower frequencies than patients of five TRBV segments, which included TRBV5-6, TRBV5-1 and TRBV20-1.

The chain couples TRBV20-1 to TRBJ2-7; D unclear. Input material: blood. The receptor was derived from a girl between 10 and 17 years old with multiple sclerosis. The CDR3 reads CSASPRVTSSYEQYF. The CDR3 region has the DNA TGCAGTGCTAGCCCCCGGGTTACGAGCTCCTACGAGCAGTACTTC.